The 25 T cell receptor beta chains in this list originate from one sample, sequenced in a study of blood T cells in healthy people across ages. A second PCR of 7 to 11 cycles used a sample-barcoded 5' primer and a J-beta primer mix. TCRdb called the 5' RACE reads again in MiXCR, with one record for every CDR3 protein. The data contain 800,000 to 950,000 distinct CDR3 sequences, about 28% of them singletons. These sequences were also reported in another study, on T cells of mothers and their children.

Sample: blood. Receptors originate from a woman aged 40 to 49 in good health.

This clonotype was counted at least ten times. The CDR3 here is CASLSRTLQETQYF. CDR3 DNA sequence: TGTGCCAGCCTGTCCCGGACCCTGCAAGAGACCCAGTACTTC. The chain employs TRBV28 and TRBJ2-5; D is undetermined. With 8 bases removed from V and 2 bases from J, the gap between germline ends came to 15 bases. Germline CDR1 reads MDHEN; CDR2 reads SYDVKM. The CDR3 extends over 14 amino acids.

This clonotype was counted ten times or more. This chain connects TRBV28 to TRBJ2-7; 11 nucleotides line up with TRBD1. The CDR3 is made up of 15 amino acids. Germline CDR1 and CDR2: MDHEN and SYDVKM. Trimming took 8 bases from V and 2 from J; bases not matched to a gene: 8. CDR3 in DNA: TGTGCCAGCTCACCGCCGGGACAGGGGGCCTACGAGCAGTACTTC. Its protein product is CASSPPGQGAYEQYF.

The chain links TRBV29-1 to TRBJ1-1; D might be TRBD1 (6 bases). The CDR3 is made up of 11 amino acids. Germline CDR1 reads SQVTM; CDR2 reads ANQGSEA. The V gene lost 6 bases and the J gene lost 9 bases, with 14 bases spanning the gap. CDR3: CSVAPQGKAFF. CDR3 DNA: TGCAGCGTGGCTCCTCAGGGGAAAGCTTTCTTT.

The chain links TRBV7-9 to TRBJ2-5; perhaps D is TRBD1 or TRBD2 (7 bases each). This CDR3 is built from 15 residues. Per the germline V gene, CDR1 is SEHNR and CDR2 is FQNEAQ (reference sequence). V was shortened by 4 bases and J by 7 bases, with 19 bases between the two germline ends. CDR3 bases: TGTGCCAGCAGCTCGTACAAACAGGGGAGGGGGACCCAGTACTTC. It translates to CASSSYKQGRGTQYF.

CDR3 bases: TGTGCCAGCAGCTTGGGGGGACATTACCAAGAGACCCAGTACTTC. Its protein is CASSLGGHYQETQYF. The chain combines TRBV5-4 with TRBJ2-5; D perhaps matches TRBD1 (6 bases). This CDR3 has 15 residues. V lost 0 bases, J lost 0 bases, and 9 bases lay in between. Germline lookup yields CDR1 SGHNT and CDR2 YYREEE (reference sequence).

The sample holds one count of this clonotype. This chain links TRBV24-1 with TRBJ2-2; TRBD1 might be the D (5 bases). Per germline, CDR1 KGHDR and CDR2 SFDVKD. This CDR3 has 15 residues. The V and J ends lost 4 bases and 2 bases respectively, with 10 bases between them. The CDR3 spells CATSEAQVNTGELFF. In DNA form, the CDR3 reads TGTGCCACCAGTGAGGCACAGGTCAACACCGGGGAGCTGTTTTTT.

Worth noting for this clonotype: A single base separates this from a much larger clone, so it may be a read error. The rearrangement links TRBV6-2 or TRBV6-3 to TRBJ2-7; 11 positions match TRBD1. From germline, CDR1 is MNHEY and CDR2 SVGEGT. There are 13 residues in the CDR3. V was pared by 8 bases and J by 4 bases, with 4 bases of the junction left unmatched. The CDR3 DNA reads as TGTGCCAGCCTCGGGACAGGGGGGTACGAGCAGTACTTC. Translating it yields CASLGTGGYEQYF.

This clonotype was seen repeatedly, ten times or more. The chain uses TRBV5-4 and TRBJ2-7, with D uncertain. The V gene lost 3 bases and the J gene lost 2 bases, with 9 bases spanning the gap. This CDR3 region has 13 residues. Germline CDR1 reads SGHNT; CDR2 reads YYREEE (reference sequence). CDR3 in amino acids: CASSSFGTYEQYF. CDR3 coding DNA: TGTGCCAGCAGCTCCTTTGGCACCTACGAGCAGTACTTC.

This clonotype was detected a few times. V and J are TRBV20-1 and TRBJ2-1, with 9 nucleotides matching TRBD2. Trimming removed 0 bases from V and 4 bases from J; junction bases left unmatched: 10. CDR1 is DFQATT, CDR2 SNEGSKA, per germline (reference sequence). The CDR3 is 17 amino acids. The CDR3 here is CSARERDSGGTYNEQFF. CDR3 bases: TGCAGTGCTAGAGAACGTGACAGCGGGGGGACATACAATGAGCAGTTCTTC.

The chain joins TRBV28 to TRBJ1-2; possibly TRBD1 for D (5 bases). The germline V and J ends were trimmed by 10 bases and 0 bases, with 9 bases remaining between them. Germline loops: CDR1 MDHEN, CDR2 SYDVKM. CDR3 length: 12 residues. The chain's CDR3 is CATVTANYGYTF. The CDR3 DNA sequence: TGTGCCACCGTGACAGCTAACTATGGCTACACCTTC.

With respect to this clonotype: A much larger clone sits a single nucleotide away, making a read error possible. V and J are TRBV7-4 and TRBJ1-4; 7 bases agree with TRBD1. The germline CDR1 and CDR2 sequences are SGHVT and SQSDAQ. The CDR3 loop spans 17 amino acids. The CDR3 protein is CASSFPDRRATNKKLFF. For the CDR3, the DNA is TGTGCCAGCAGCTTCCCGGACAGGAGGGCAACTAATAAAAAACTGTTTTTT. The full variable domain, its missing parts supplied by reference TRBV7-4 and TRBJ1-4, is GAGVSQSPRYKVAKRGRDVALRCDSISGHVTLYWYRQTLGQGSEVLTYSQSDAQRDKSGRPSGRFSAERPERSVSTLKIQRTEQGDSAVYLCASSFPDRRATNKKLFFGSGTQLSVL.

This clonotype was seen more than once but under ten times. CDR3 bases: TGTGCCAGCAGCTCACGACGGACAGACTATGGCTACACCTTC. It yields the protein CASSSRRTDYGYTF. The chain joins TRBV7-3 to TRBJ1-2, with D possibly TRBD1 on 6 matching bases. The V gene lost 4 bases and the J gene lost 3 bases, with 12 bases spanning the gap. Germline CDR1 is SGHTA and CDR2 is FQGTGA. This CDR3 comprises 14 residues.

A note on this clonotype: Sequence at one end of the junction differs from germline and may be a read error. The chain joins TRBV24-1 to TRBJ2-1; D call uncertain. Germline V lookup: CDR1 KGHDR, CDR2 SFDVKD. CDR3 size: 12 residues. The CDR3 protein is CAASLEHNEQFF. In DNA, the CDR3 is TGTGCCGCCAGCCTCGAACACAATGAGCAGTTCTTC.

The chain employs TRBV4-1 and TRBJ1-1; D might be TRBD1 (5 bases). Germline V gene lookup returns CDR1 MGHRA and CDR2 YSYEKL. The CDR3 contains 14 residues. Deletions cut 4 bases from V and 4 bases from J, with 13 bases between. This CDR3 is CASSLTTGGTEAFF. CDR3 nucleotides: TGCGCCAGCAGCCTTACTACGGGGGGCACTGAAGCTTTCTTT.

V is TRBV9 and J is TRBJ2-1, with TRBD2 matching 8 bases. The CDR3 has 15 amino acids. V shed 2 bases, J shed 5 bases, and the junction held 6 bases outside the gene matches. Germline V gene sequence: CDR1 SGDLS, CDR2 YYNGEE. The DNA of the CDR3 is TGTGCCAGCAGCGTGCGGGGGGAATCCCACAATGAGCAGTTCTTC. As protein: CASSVRGESHNEQFF. The full variable domain, in which reference TRBV9 and TRBJ2-1 provide the parts outside the CDR3, is DSGVTQTPKHLITATGQRVTLRCSPRSGDLSVYWYQQSLDQGLQFLIQYYNGEERAKGNILERFSAQQFPDLHSELNLSSLELGDSALYFCASSVRGESHNEQFFGPGTRLTVL.

This chain joins TRBV4-3 and TRBJ1-5, with D perhaps TRBD1 (5 bases). V was clipped by 4 bases and J by 2 bases, with 24 bases between them. The CDR3 is 19 residues long. From germline, CDR1 is LGHNA and CDR2 YSLEER. The CDR3 DNA follows: TGCGCCAGCAGCCCAGACTGGGCAGGGAATACTAGGGGCAATCAGCCCCAGCATTTT. It encodes CASSPDWAGNTRGNQPQHF.

This clonotype has just a few counts. J is TRBJ2-7 and V is TRBV27, with D possibly TRBD1 on 6 matching bases. The CDR3 has 16 residues. Between the trimmed V and J ends, which lost 3 bases and 2 bases, there was a span of 17 bases. The V gene's germline CDR1 is MNHEY and CDR2 SMNVEV (reference sequence). The CDR3: CASSFSRTDLPYEQYF. In DNA, the CDR3 is TGTGCCAGCAGTTTCTCGAGGACAGACCTCCCCTACGAGCAGTACTTC.

The chain couples TRBV4-2 to TRBJ2-4; D is tentatively TRBD1 or TRBD2 (7 bases each). Germline loops: CDR1 LGHNA, CDR2 YNFKEQ. The germline V and J ends were trimmed by 1 base and 13 bases, with 26 bases remaining between them. The CDR3 is 17 residues long. CDR3 loop: CASSQGDYRGGGYGQYF. In nucleotides, the CDR3 is TGTGCCAGCAGCCAAGGGGACTACAGGGGAGGGGGCTACGGGCAGTACTTC.

As concerns this clonotype: A much larger clonotype is one base distant, so this may be a read error. This chain connects TRBV18 to TRBJ1-1; D might be TRBD1 (6 bases). The germline V gene encodes CDR1 KGHSH and CDR2 LQKENI. CDR3 length: 15 amino acids. CDR3 in DNA: TGTGCCAACTCACGGTGGGCAGGGGAGTCCACTGAAGCTTTCTTT. Protein product: CANSRWAGESTEAFF.

This clonotype has only a few counts. V is TRBV29-1 and J is TRBJ1-1, with 9 nucleotides matching TRBD1. The CDR3 is 14 residues long. J lost 1 base, V lost 6 bases, and 6 bases had no gene match. Germline values: CDR1 SQVTM, CDR2 ANQGSEA. The CDR3 nucleotides are TGCAGCGTACTCGGACAGGGGTCGAACACTGAAGCTTTCTTT. This sequence encodes CSVLGQGSNTEAFF.

This clonotype was seen a few times. The V gene is TRBV12-3 or TRBV12-4, the J gene TRBJ1-1, with TRBD1 matching over 9 bases. The CDR3 totals 14 residues. Trimming removed 5 bases from V and 1 base from J; junction bases left unmatched: 2. CDR3 sequence: CASSETGGNTEAFF. The CDR3 DNA reads as TGTGCCAGCAGTGAGACAGGGGGGAACACTGAAGCTTTCTTT.

Details on this clonotype: A clone one base away is much larger, so this may be a read error. The rearrangement joins TRBV5-5 to TRBJ2-5; D gene ambiguous. Trimming took 3 bases from V and 5 from J, leaving 11 bases between them. The CDR3 is 13 residues long. Germline V gene sequence: CDR1 SGHKS, CDR2 YYEKEE (reference sequence). The CDR3 bases are TGTGCCAGCAGCTCGGCGGTGAGGGAGACCCAGTACTTC. Translation: CASSSAVRETQYF.

This clonotype turned up a few times. CDR3 bases: TGTGCCAGCAGGTCGCTGGATTTCAAGACCTACGAGCAGTACTTC. It yields the protein CASRSLDFKTYEQYF. This chain connects TRBV28 to TRBJ2-7; D remains ambiguous. The CDR3 is 15 residues long. V was cut by 6 bases and J by 2 bases, with 17 bases left in between. Per germline, CDR1 MDHEN and CDR2 SYDVKM.

J is TRBJ2-7 and V is TRBV28; 8 bases agree with TRBD2. This CDR3 has 15 amino acids. Per the germline V gene, CDR1 is MDHEN and CDR2 is SYDVKM. Trimming at V came to 3 bases and at J to 2 bases, leaving 6 bases not matched to a gene. CDR3 nucleotide sequence: TGTGCCAGCAGTTTCCCAACAGCGGGAGCCTACGAGCAGTACTTC. The encoded protein is CASSFPTAGAYEQYF. Based on the CDR3 plus reference TRBV28 and TRBJ2-7, the full variable domain is DVKVTQSSRYLVKRTGEKVFLECVQDMDHENMFWYRQDPGLGLRLIYFSYDVKMKEKGDIPEGYSVSREKKERFSLILESASTNQTSMYLCASSFPTAGAYEQYFGPGTRLTVT.

Points on this clonotype: A much larger clone differs from this one at a single base, so this may be a read error. This rearrangement joins TRBV20-1 to TRBJ1-2, with TRBD1 matching 9 bases. Germline V CDR1 and CDR2: DFQATT, SNEGSKA (reference sequence). The CDR3 runs to 14 residues. CDR3 region: CSAVGDRVHYGHTF. For the CDR3, the DNA is TGCAGTGCTGTCGGGGACAGGGTACACTATGGCCACACCTTC.